This T cell receptor beta chain stems from a study of CD8 T cells in Susac syndrome. This clonotype was seen just once. The authors sequenced TCR beta from blood CD8+ and CD4+ T cells. CD8+ and CD4+ T cells were negatively isolated; TEMRA cells were FACS-enriched. Reverse transcription of about 0.45 to 1 ug RNA was performed with random hexamers. The method of amplification for TCR beta CDR3 was immunoSEQ multiplex PCR, covering 54 Vbeta and 13 Jbeta. TCRdb redid the calling of the immunoSEQ multiplex PCR reads with MiXCR, one entry per CDR3 protein. The sample lists approximately 230,000 distinct CDR3 sequences; roughly 93% were seen once. J gave up 4 bases and V 3 bases, and 6 bases lay outside the gene matches. Per germline, CDR1 SQVTM and CDR2 ANQGSEA. The CDR3 contains 13 residues.

The chain links TRBV29-1 to TRBJ2-7; 7 bases match TRBD1. The receptor's source is a human donor with multiple sclerosis. Sequenced input: CD4+ T cells from PBMCs. The CDR3 nucleotides are TGCAGCGTTGACGAGGGGGCTGGATACGAGCAGTACTTC. This sequence encodes CSVDEGAGYEQYF.